The clone carrying this T cell receptor beta chain came up many times. What it recognizes is unknown. The data derive from a study of identical twins. Overall study findings and caveats: Where out-of-frame alpha sequences were twin-shared, they showed excess low generation probability.

Germline CDR1 is DFQATT and CDR2 is SNEGSKA (reference sequence). Trimming cost V 2 bases and J 1 base; bases outside gene matches: 4. The CDR3 extends over 14 amino acids. A universal primer site was added by template switching, and unique molecular identifiers were carried by the cDNA. MiXCR, applied by TCRdb to the 5' RACE reads, yields one record per CDR3 protein. The data show about 690,000 distinct CDR3 sequences, with roughly 6% seen just once and roughly 1.8% held by the top ten. Sequenced material: naive T cells sorted from blood. The rearrangement links TRBV20-1 to TRBJ1-2, with 7 bases fitting TRBD1. This TCR was recovered from a man in his late teens or twenties in good health. CDR3 loop: CSARRDSLNYGYTF. CDR3 in DNA: TGCAGTGCTAGACGGGACAGCCTTAACTATGGCTACACCTTC.